The entry that follows covers one T cell receptor (beta chain) sequence. This specimen comes from a study of shared clonotypes between healthy human individuals. The assay was immunoSEQ multiplex PCR, and TCRdb's table has in-frame clones only and misses some. The sample has millions of clones; more than 80% are singletons. Trimming removed 3 bases at V and 3 bases at J, with 13 bases between. CDR3 length: 14 residues. Per germline, CDR1 SGDLS and CDR2 YYNGEE. The V gene is TRBV9, the J gene TRBJ2-7; perhaps TRBD2 as D (5 bases). The material sequenced was naive CD4+ T cells from PBMCs. Subset in this sample: CD45RA+ positively selected. This sequence originates from a man in his late teens or twenties in good health. Some clones in this sample may be carry-over from other donors' samples. Written as DNA, the CDR3 is TGTGCCAGCAGCGGCGGTGGGAGTAGCTACGAGCAGTACTTC. It encodes CASSGGGSSYEQYF.